Following are 11 T cell receptor beta chains from one sample sequenced in a study of T cells after yellow fever vaccination. TCRdb reanalysed the 5' RACE reads using MiXCR and keeps one entry per CDR3 protein. The profile shows approximately 550,000 distinct CDR3 sequences, about a fifth of them singletons. Sequences were derived from PBMCs, sampled 15 days after the yellow fever booster vaccination. The source of these receptors is a man aged 30-40 years who received the YFV17D yellow fever vaccine.

This clonotype was seen more than once but under ten times. The chain couples TRBV7-2 to TRBJ2-1; D gene uncertain. The germline gives CDR1 SGHTA, CDR2 FQGNSA. The CDR3 runs 15 residues. Trimming took 2 bases from V and 0 from J, leaving 8 bases between them. CDR3 sequence: CASSLKTVSYNEQFF. Here the CDR3 DNA reads TGTGCCAGCAGCTTAAAGACGGTCTCCTACAATGAGCAGTTCTTC.

The genes are TRBV29-1 and TRBJ2-1; D unresolved. Germline V gene data show CDR1 as SQVTM and CDR2 as ANQGSEA. There are 11 residues in the CDR3. The V and J ends lost 7 bases and 6 bases respectively, with 10 bases between them. The CDR3 region has the DNA TGCAGCGACCGGCTAGGCAATGAGCAGTTCTTC. Its translation: CSDRLGNEQFF.

The V gene is TRBV20-1, the J gene TRBJ1-3; D uncertain. V was shortened by 0 bases and J by 3 bases, with 12 bases between the two germline ends. Germline V gene lookup returns CDR1 DFQATT and CDR2 SNEGSKA (reference sequence). The CDR3 is 15 amino acids. The CDR3 spells CSARDGRALGNTIYF. The CDR3 region has the DNA TGCAGTGCTAGAGACGGAAGGGCTCTTGGAAACACCATATATTTT.

Ten or more counts support this clonotype. The chain employs TRBV27 and TRBJ2-5; tentatively, D is TRBD2 (5 bases). From germline, CDR1 is MNHEY and CDR2 SMNVEV (reference sequence). The ends were cut back, 2 bases at V and 1 base at J, with 8 bases in the middle. The CDR3 length is 14 residues. The CDR3 bases are TGTGCCAGCAGTTTAACTGGGAGCCAAGAGACCCAGTACTTC. It translates to CASSLTGSQETQYF.

This clonotype was counted only a few times. The chain links TRBV6-4 to TRBJ2-1; 7 nucleotides agree with TRBD2. This CDR3 is built from 14 residues. Germline V gene lookup returns CDR1 MRHNA and CDR2 SNTAGT. Trimming removed 6 bases from V and 6 bases from J; junction bases left unmatched: 8. Written as DNA, the CDR3 is TGTGCCAGCAGCCTACGCGGGGGTATCAATGAGCAGTTCTTC. Translated: CASSLRGGINEQFF.

This clonotype has only a few counts. The gene calls are TRBV20-1 and TRBJ1-1; D is unresolved. CDR1 and CDR2 (germline): DFQATT, SNEGSKA (reference sequence). This CDR3 region has 14 residues. Trimming removed 3 bases at V and 1 base at J, with 12 bases between. As DNA, the CDR3 is TGCAGTGCTAGCGGCAGTTCATCGAACACTGAAGCTTTCTTT. Amino acid sequence: CSASGSSSNTEAFF.

This clonotype was detected a few times. The genes are TRBV6-2 or TRBV6-3 and TRBJ2-5; 9 bases line up with TRBD2. V was clipped by 10 bases and J by 5 bases; unmatched bases: 14. The germline V gene has CDR1 MNHEY and CDR2 SVGEGT. The CDR3 contains 15 residues. CDR3 nucleotides: TGTGCCACCGGAAGGGGGGGACTAGCTGGGGAGACCCAGTACTTC. Protein: CATGRGGLAGETQYF.

V gene TRBV11-2 combines with J gene TRBJ2-3; 11 bases line up with TRBD2. Germline CDR1 reads SGHAT; CDR2 reads FQNNGV. V lost 4 bases to trimming and J lost 0 bases; unmatched junction nucleotides: 6. The length of the CDR3 is 17 residues. The CDR3 sequence is CASSSQWTSGSTDTQYF. The CDR3 DNA sequence: TGTGCCAGCAGCTCGCAATGGACTAGCGGGAGCACAGATACGCAGTATTTT.

The chain links TRBV6-2 or TRBV6-3 to TRBJ2-1, with 8 bases identical to TRBD2. V trimming: 6 bases; J trimming: 6 bases; junction bases outside the gene matches: 4. Germline assignment: CDR1 MNHEY and CDR2 SVGEGT. The CDR3 is 13 amino acids. CDR3 sequence (DNA): TGTGCCAGCAGCCACGGGACTAGCAATGAGCAGTTCTTC. The encoded protein is CASSHGTSNEQFF.

V and J are TRBV2 and TRBJ2-2, with 12 bases identical to TRBD2. This CDR3 has 16 amino acids. Germline V gene lookup returns CDR1 SNHLY and CDR2 FYNNEI. The V segment lost 3 bases and the J segment 3 bases; nucleotides outside the gene matches: 2. The CDR3 nucleotides read TGTGCCAGCAGTGATACTAGCGGGAGGCACACCGGGGAGCTGTTTTTT. It yields the protein CASSDTSGRHTGELFF. Full variable domain (outside the CDR3, taken from reference TRBV2 and TRBJ2-2): EPEVTQTPSHQVTQMGQEVILRCVPISNHLYFYWYRQILGQKVEFLVSFYNNEISEKSEIFDDQFSVERPDGSNFTLKIRSTKLEDSAMYFCASSDTSGRHTGELFFGEGSRLTVL.

J is TRBJ1-2 and V is TRBV11-2; D is unclear. Trimming pared 4 bases from V and 8 bases from J, leaving 17 bases between. Germline V lookup: CDR1 SGHAT, CDR2 FQNNGV. CDR3 length: 14 amino acids. The CDR3 is CASSYLVGKGGYTF. In DNA form, the CDR3 reads TGTGCCAGCAGCTACCTCGTTGGGAAAGGGGGCTACACCTTC.